These T cell receptor beta chains were read from a single sample in a study of graft-versus-host responses after intestinal transplantation. The method was immunoSEQ multiplex PCR; TCRdb's version includes in-frame clones alone and lacks a portion of them. The sample contains 60,000 or so clones, around nine tenths of which appear only once. The sequencing here drew on PBMCs, taken roughly 120 days after intestinal transplantation. The source of these receptors is a human patient who received an intestinal transplant, so some T cells may come from the graft donor. Each CDR3 is given with its conserved first and last residue. The order of the fields is J gene, clone size, V gene, D gene, CDR3 protein, CDR3 DNA. The D gene is left open where the match is weak. The size field is filled for only some rows; it gives once, few, many or a size class.

TRBJ2-5 . TRBV13 TRBD2 CASSPKRGRQETQYF TGTGCCAGCAGCCCCAAGCGGGGGCGCCAAGAGACCCAGTACTTC
TRBJ2-5 . TRBV5-8 . CASSFGAVETQYF TGTGCCAGCAGCTTTGGAGCGGTAGAGACCCAGTACTTC
TRBJ2-1 . TRBV5-6 . CASSPVGNEQFF TGTGCCAGCAGCCCGGTAGGGAATGAGCAGTTCTTC
TRBJ1-2 . TRBV19 TRBD1 CASRASGTGLYGYTF TGTGCCAGCAGGGCCTCCGGGACAGGGCTCTATGGCTACACCTTC
TRBJ2-2 . TRBV7-9 TRBD2 CASSEPPGLAGNTGELFF TGTGCCAGCAGCGAACCCCCGGGACTAGCGGGGAACACCGGGGAGCTGTTTTTT
TRBJ1-6 . TRBV10-3 . CAISAGREWESPLHF TGTGCCATCAGTGCCGGCAGGGAATGGGAATCACCCCTCCACTTT
TRBJ1-2 . TRBV19 . CASEGAPSYGYTF TGTGCCAGTGAAGGGGCGCCAAGCTATGGCTACACCTTC
TRBJ1-5 . TRBV6-1 . CASSESTRLSNQPQHF TGTGCCAGCAGTGAAAGCACCCGCTTGAGCAATCAGCCCCAGCATTTT
TRBJ1-2 . TRBV10-3 TRBD1 CASRGDRDDYGYTF TGTGCCAGCAGGGGCGACAGGGATGACTATGGCTACACCTTC
TRBJ2-1 . TRBV18 TRBD2 CASSPGSGRANEQFF TGTGCCAGCTCACCAGGGAGCGGGAGGGCGAATGAGCAGTTCTTC
TRBJ1-5 . TRBV18 . CASSPWQLDNQPQHF TGTGCCAGCTCACCCTGGCAGCTTGACAATCAGCCCCAGCATTTT
TRBJ2-1 few TRBV6-4 . CASSDSTTDHNEQFF TGTGCCAGCAGTGACTCGACAACAGACCACAATGAGCAGTTCTTC
TRBJ1-2 . TRBV5-4 . CASGINVPKTYGYTF TGTGCCAGCGGGATTAACGTACCAAAGACCTATGGCTACACCTTC
TRBJ1-5 . TRBV28 . CASSYPSGQPQHF TGTGCCAGCAGTTACCCGTCAGGGCAGCCCCAGCATTTT
TRBJ2-6 . TRBV2 . CASSGRPNSGANVLTF TGTGCCAGCAGTGGACGGCCCAACTCTGGGGCCAACGTCCTGACTTTC
TRBJ2-7 . TRBV5-1 TRBD2 CASSLGREREQYF TGCGCCAGCAGCTTGGGGCGGGAGAGGGAGCAGTACTTC
TRBJ2-3 once TRBV4-1 TRBD2 CASSPRLAGGDTQYF TGCGCCAGCAGCCCTCGGCTAGCGGGGGGGGATACGCAGTATTTT
TRBJ2-5 once TRBV4-1 TRBD1 CASSQSRDRGYYQETQYF TGCGCCAGCAGCCAGAGCCGGGACAGGGGCTACTATCAAGAGACCCAGTACTTC
TRBJ2-7 . TRBV28 . CAGTPRVPLYEQYF TGTGCCGGGACCCCTCGCGTCCCACTCTACGAGCAGTACTTC
TRBJ1-4 few TRBV5-1 TRBD1 CASRGQENEKLFF TGCGCCAGCAGGGGACAGGAGAATGAAAAACTGTTTTTT
TRBJ2-3 . TRBV27 TRBD2 CASSRLAGVADTQYF TGTGCCAGCAGTAGACTAGCGGGAGTCGCGGATACGCAGTATTTT
TRBJ2-7 . TRBV23-1 TRBD1 CASSPPPQSWDRGTYEQYF TGCGCCAGCAGTCCCCCCCCACAGTCATGGGACAGGGGGACCTACGAGCAGTACTTC
TRBJ2-3 . TRBV7-3 . CASSPLGRGSADTQYF TGTGCCAGCAGCCCCCTGGGTCGAGGGAGCGCAGATACGCAGTATTTT
TRBJ2-7 . TRBV4-1 TRBD2 CASSQQGGRDYEQYF TGCGCCAGCAGCCAACAGGGAGGGCGGGACTACGAGCAGTACTTC
TRBJ2-7 . TRBV6-6 . CASSYLGSYPYEQYF TGTGCCAGCAGTTACTTGGGGTCCTATCCCTACGAGCAGTACTTC
TRBJ2-3 once TRBV10-3 . CAISDSRDTDTQYF TGTGCCATCAGTGACAGTAGGGACACAGATACGCAGTATTTT
TRBJ1-5 . TRBV15 TRBD1 CATSRDREDQPQHF TGTGCCACCAGCCGCGACAGGGAGGATCAGCCCCAGCATTTT
TRBJ2-7 few TRBV10-3 TRBD1 CATQGAGYEQYF TGTGCCACCCAGGGGGCCGGCTACGAGCAGTACTTC
TRBJ2-7 once TRBV19 TRBD1 CASSARGQAYEQYF TGTGCCAGTAGTGCCCGAGGACAGGCCTACGAGCAGTACTTC
TRBJ2-1 . TRBV5-1 TRBD2 CASTTIPLANNNEQFF TGCGCCAGCACCACAATCCCACTAGCGAATAACAATGAGCAGTTCTTC
TRBJ2-7 once TRBV28 . CASSLGGRGPKYF TGTGCCAGCAGTTTAGGAGGGAGGGGGCCCAAGTACTTC
TRBJ2-7 . TRBV4-1 TRBD1 CASSPGQGFPHEQYF TGCGCCAGCAGCCCTGGACAGGGTTTTCCCCACGAGCAGTACTTC
TRBJ2-1 . TRBV9 . CASSVVQFSYEQFF TGTGCCAGCAGCGTAGTTCAGTTTAGCTATGAGCAGTTCTTC
TRBJ1-1 . TRBV5-1 . CASSLTATEAFF TGCGCCAGCAGCTTGACAGCGACTGAAGCTTTCTTT
TRBJ1-6 . TRBV7-9 . CASSLDNSPLHF TGTGCCAGCAGCTTAGATAATTCACCCCTCCACTTT
TRBJ2-3 . TRBV5-4 . CASSLGTRRTDTQYF TGTGCCAGCAGCCTAGGGACTCGCCGCACAGATACGCAGTATTTT
TRBJ1-2 once TRBV7-8 . CASSLGAVYGYTF TGTGCCAGCAGCTTAGGGGCTGTCTATGGCTACACCTTC
TRBJ2-4 once TRBV12-5 TRBD2 CASGFGLAGVRLAKNIQYF TGTGCTAGTGGTTTCGGACTAGCGGGAGTGAGGTTAGCCAAAAACATTCAGTACTTC
TRBJ2-3 . TRBV7-2 . CASSLGHLTDTQYF TGTGCCAGCAGCTTGGGGCACCTCACAGATACGCAGTATTTT
TRBJ2-5 few TRBV10-3 TRBD2 CAISEVAGGQETQYF TGTGCCATCAGTGAGGTAGCGGGAGGTCAAGAGACCCAGTACTTC
TRBJ2-7 . TRBV7-9 TRBD2 CASSEGLGSYEQYF TGTGCCAGCAGCGAGGGACTAGGTTCCTACGAGCAGTACTTC
TRBJ1-3 once TRBV4-1 TRBD1 CASSQDWDRGSGNTIYF TGCGCCAGCAGCCAAGATTGGGACAGGGGCTCTGGAAACACCATATATTTT
TRBJ1-1 once TRBV2 . CASSGSPNTEAFF TGTGCCAGCAGTGGGTCTCCGAACACTGAAGCTTTCTTT
TRBJ1-4 . TRBV5-8 . CASSLGRAHNEKLFF TGTGCCAGCAGCTTGGGCCGAGCCCATAATGAAAAACTGTTTTTT
TRBJ1-2 . TRBV7-8 TRBD1 CASSPWGDRGNYGYTF TGTGCCAGCAGCCCCTGGGGGGACAGGGGAAACTATGGCTACACCTTC
TRBJ2-7 . TRBV2 . CASSEQNRDPNEQYF TGTGCCAGCAGTGAACAAAATAGGGACCCGAATGAGCAGTACTTC
TRBJ1-2 . TRBV28 . CASSSRPYGYTF TGTGCCAGCAGTTCGCGACCCTATGGCTACACCTTC
TRBJ2-3 . TRBV4-1 TRBD2 CASSQDRTAGGSTDTQYF TGCGCCAGCAGCCAAGATAGAACAGCGGGGGGAAGCACAGATACGCAGTATTTT
TRBJ2-7 . TRBV15 TRBD1 CATSRTGGPQEQYF TGTGCCACCAGCAGAACAGGGGGGCCTCAAGAGCAGTACTTC